The present T cell receptor beta chain was sequenced within a study of blood T cell repertoires in COVID-19. Study-level background: From the United States, Italy and Spain came samples of acute and convalescent COVID-19. PBMCs, B-cell-depleted T cells, or T cells provided the cDNA or gDNA that made up the material.

Clones were read by immunoSEQ multiplex PCR, and TCRdb kept only the in-frame ones, dropping some. This sample has about 400,000 clones, with 70% to 90% found just once. Trimming stripped 4 bases from V and 2 bases from J, with 6 bases between. Germline CDR1 is SQVTM and CDR2 is ANQGSEA. The length of the CDR3 is 12 residues. The chain combines TRBV29-1 with TRBJ1-3, with TRBD1 as a possible D gene (5 bases). This receptor was taken from a man in his forties in a cohort exposed to, infected with or recovered from COVID-19 (not recorded which). Sequenced: PBMCs or T cells enriched from blood (not recorded which). CDR3 loop: CSVGGAGNTIYF. CDR3 sequence (DNA): TGCAGCGTTGGGGGGGCTGGAAACACCATATATTTT.